Presented here are 20 T cell receptor beta chains from one specimen sequenced in a study of T-cell memory formation after mild COVID-19. TCRdb used MiXCR to reprocess the 5' RACE reads, holding one entry per CDR3 protein. Of roughly 150,000 distinct CDR3 sequences listed, roughly 15% are singletons. The sequencing sample was made of PBMCs or a T cell subset sorted from them (not recorded which). These receptors were obtained from an adult woman who had mild COVID-19 (a few samples of this study predate the infection). Cell type and time point are not known.

The chain couples TRBV25-1 to TRBJ2-7; 9 bases match TRBD2. The ends lost 3 bases at V and 0 bases at J; junction bases unmatched: 9. The CDR3 runs to 17 residues. Germline values: CDR1 MGHDK, CDR2 SYGVNS. CDR3 loop: CASSDQTSGPASYEQYF. The CDR3 nucleotides read TGTGCCAGCAGTGACCAAACTAGCGGGCCAGCCTCCTACGAGCAGTACTTC.

The chain uses TRBV7-2 and TRBJ1-2, with TRBD1 as a possible D gene (5 bases). The CDR3 loop spans 16 amino acids. Germline CDR1 is SGHTA and CDR2 is FQGNSA. The V end lost 1 base, the J end lost 5 bases, and 17 bases lay between the germline ends. CDR3 sequence: CASSLVPSGTSYGYTF. DNA for the CDR3: TGTGCCAGCAGCTTAGTTCCATCCGGGACGAGTTATGGCTACACCTTC.

This clonotype has at least ten counts. This chain joins TRBV6-5 and TRBJ2-7, with D maybe TRBD2 (6 bases). Trimming removed 4 bases from V and 4 bases from J, with 17 bases in between. Looked up from germline, CDR1 is MNHEY and CDR2 is SVGAGI. The CDR3 extends over 15 amino acids. CDR3: CASSFGQEGPYEQYF. The DNA of the CDR3 is TGTGCCAGCAGTTTCGGGCAGGAGGGTCCGTACGAGCAGTACTTC.

The sample holds a few counts of this clonotype. CDR3 nucleotides: TGTGCCAGCAGTCCTACAGACTACGAGCAGTACTTC. Translating it yields CASSPTDYEQYF. The chain combines TRBV6-5 with TRBJ2-7; D is uncertain. This CDR3 comprises 12 residues. Germline lookup yields CDR1 MNHEY and CDR2 SVGAGI. Trimming left V 5 bases short and J 3 bases short, with 8 bases between.

This clonotype was counted only a few times. This CDR3 reads CASSHRDNTEAFF. The CDR3 bases are TGTGCCAGCAGCCACAGGGATAACACTGAAGCTTTCTTT. This chain connects TRBV3-1 to TRBJ1-1, with a possible D match to TRBD1 (5 bases). Germline CDR1 reads LGHDT; CDR2 reads YNNKEL (reference sequence). The CDR3 length is 13 residues. Trimming shortened V by 3 bases and J by 2 bases, and 7 bases separated the two germline ends. The variable domain in full, with the rest retrieved from reference TRBV3-1 and TRBJ1-1, is DTAVSQTPKYLVTQMGNDKSIKCEQNLGHDTMYWYKQDSKKFLKIMFSYNNKELIINETVPNRFSPKSPDKAHLNLHINSLELGDSAVYFCASSHRDNTEAFFGQGTRLTVV.

This clonotype was found a few times. The chain has TRBV15 and TRBJ1-3; D is uncertain. The CDR3 is 15 residues long. Germline values: CDR1 LNHNV, CDR2 YYDKDF (reference sequence). The germline V and J ends were trimmed by 0 bases and 2 bases, with 8 bases remaining between them. This CDR3 is CATSRDHSAGNTIYF. In DNA form, the CDR3 reads TGTGCCACCAGCAGAGACCATAGTGCTGGAAACACCATATATTTT.

Note on this clonotype: One end of the junction fails to match germline, which may point to a read error. The chain employs TRBV5-1 and TRBJ2-7, with TRBD1 identical over 7 bases. Germline V lookup: CDR1 SGHRS, CDR2 YFSETQ. The CDR3 is 14 amino acids. The CDR3 is CASSLEGGPYEQYF. The CDR3 DNA reads as TGTGCCAGCAGCCTAGAAGGGGGCCCCTACGAGCAGTACTTC. Combining the CDR3 with reference TRBV5-1 and TRBJ2-7 gives the whole variable domain KAGVTQTPRYLIKTRGQQVTLSCSPISGHRSVSWYQQTPGQGLQFLFEYFSETQRNKGNFPGRFSGRQFSNSRSEMNVSTLELGDSALYLCASSLEGGPYEQYFGPGTRLTVT.

This clonotype was seen more than once but under ten times. V and J are TRBV20-1 and TRBJ2-5, with D unclear. CDR1 and CDR2 from the germline V gene are DFQATT and SNEGSKA (reference sequence). CDR3 length: 13 residues. Trimming took off 4 bases at V and 3 bases at J, with 12 bases between the two ends. CDR3: CSAKVFGKETQYF. Written as DNA, the CDR3 is TGCAGTGCTAAGGTCTTCGGCAAAGAGACCCAGTACTTC.

The chain is built from TRBV28 and TRBJ2-7; 7 bases agree with TRBD1. V lost 7 bases to trimming and J lost 0 bases; unmatched junction nucleotides: 9. CDR3 length: 15 amino acids. From germline, CDR1 is MDHEN and CDR2 SYDVKM. As DNA, the CDR3 is TGTGCCAGCACCCCGAGGGACAGAAGCTCCTACGAGCAGTACTTC. Translation: CASTPRDRSSYEQYF.

The chain is built from TRBV2 and TRBJ2-7; 12 bases match TRBD2. J gave up 7 bases and V 3 bases, and 10 bases lay outside the gene matches. This CDR3 contains 16 residues. Germline CDR1 and CDR2: SNHLY and FYNNEI. The CDR3 loop is CASSEEASGGAVEQYF. The CDR3 DNA is TGTGCCAGCAGTGAGGAGGCTAGCGGGGGGGCGGTAGAGCAGTACTTC.

This clonotype was found a few times. The rearrangement uses TRBV7-7 and TRBJ2-5; 9 nucleotides agree with TRBD2. Trimming removed 2 bases from V and 2 bases from J; junction bases left unmatched: 3. The CDR3 contains 15 residues. CDR1 is SSHAT and CDR2 is FNYEAQ in the germline V gene (reference sequence). The CDR3 here is CASSLIAGDQETQYF. CDR3 bases: TGTGCCAGCAGCTTAATAGCGGGGGATCAAGAGACCCAGTACTTC.

This rearrangement joins TRBV7-2 to TRBJ2-3, with a tentative D call TRBD2 (6 bases). Trimming stripped 8 bases from V and 2 bases from J, with 11 bases between. The CDR3 runs to 13 residues. From germline, CDR1 is SGHTA and CDR2 FQGNSA. The CDR3 here is CASGWEDTDTQYF. CDR3 DNA: TGTGCCAGCGGTTGGGAGGACACAGATACGCAGTATTTT.

The rearrangement joins TRBV20-1 to TRBJ1-4, with D perhaps TRBD1 (6 bases). Germline CDR1 is DFQATT and CDR2 is SNEGSKA (reference sequence). V was cut by 2 bases and J by 7 bases, with 17 bases left in between. The CDR3 covers 15 residues. The CDR3 region is CSARPPTGSGEKLFF. As DNA, the CDR3 is TGCAGTGCTAGACCACCAACAGGGAGCGGTGAAAAACTGTTTTTT.

The chain carries TRBV4-3 and TRBJ2-7; 7 nucleotides align to TRBD1. Trimming cost V 0 bases and J 7 bases; bases outside gene matches: 9. CDR3 size: 15 residues. Germline values: CDR1 LGHNA, CDR2 YSLEER. CDR3 amino acids: CASSQDFRGLREQYF. The DNA of the CDR3 is TGCGCCAGCAGCCAAGATTTTAGGGGGCTGAGGGAGCAGTACTTC.

The V and J genes are TRBV27 and TRBJ2-6; either TRBD1 or TRBD2 may supply D (5 bases each). Germline CDR1 is MNHEY and CDR2 is SMNVEV (reference sequence). CDR3 size: 16 residues. The V and J ends lost 6 bases and 2 bases respectively, with 14 bases between them. The CDR3 region has the DNA TGTGCCAGCAGCCTGACACAGGAGGCTGGGGCCAACGTCCTGACTTTC. This sequence encodes CASSLTQEAGANVLTF.

The table lists this clonotype with many counts. This chain connects TRBV13 to TRBJ2-5; TRBD2 agrees at 7 bases. The CDR3 is made up of 19 amino acids. Germline values: CDR1 PRHDT, CDR2 FYEKMQ (reference sequence). V dropped 4 bases and J dropped 5; count of bases not matched to a gene: 22. CDR3 loop: CASSSPSGLLTSRVETQYF. DNA for the CDR3: TGTGCCAGCAGCTCCCCTAGCGGACTCCTAACAAGCCGGGTGGAGACCCAGTACTTC.

V gene TRBV12-3 or TRBV12-4 combines with J gene TRBJ2-1; TRBD2 agrees at 10 bases. V lost 6 bases and J lost 9; bases outside the gene matches: 8. The CDR3 loop spans 14 amino acids. The CDR3 is CASSFLAGALEQFF. The CDR3, as DNA: TGTGCCAGCAGCTTCCTAGCGGGAGCTCTTGAGCAGTTCTTC.

The chain employs TRBV19 and TRBJ2-7; D might be TRBD1 (6 bases). The length of the CDR3 is 14 residues. CDR1 is LNHDA, CDR2 SQIVND, per germline (reference sequence). The V end lost 4 bases, the J end lost 0 bases, and 10 bases lay between the germline ends. CDR3 nucleotides: TGTGCCAGTAGTAAGGGGGTCAGCTCCTACGAGCAGTACTTC. It yields the protein CASSKGVSSYEQYF. Together with reference TRBV19 and TRBJ2-7, the CDR3 gives the full variable domain: DGGITQSPKYLFRKEGQNVTLSCEQNLNHDAMYWYRQDPGQGLRLIYYSQIVNDFQKGDIAEGYSVSREKKESFPLTVTSAQKNPTAFYLCASSKGVSSYEQYFGPGTRLTVT.

This clonotype was detected ten times or more. The J gene is TRBJ1-2, the V gene TRBV5-1; D is undetermined. Trimming took 1 base from V and 5 from J, leaving 9 bases between them. The length of the CDR3 is 13 residues. From germline, CDR1 is SGHRS and CDR2 YFSETQ. Here the CDR3 DNA reads TGCGCCAGCAGCTTGCGGGGAGATTATGGCTACACCTTC. It yields the protein CASSLRGDYGYTF.

This clonotype has more than one count but fewer than ten. V is TRBV11-1 and J is TRBJ2-5; possible D gene TRBD1, 5 bases. CDR1 and CDR2 (germline): SGHAT, FQDESV (reference sequence). V lost 5 bases and J 3 bases, leaving 16 bases between the germline ends. The CDR3 is 15 residues long. In DNA, the CDR3 is TGTGCCAGCAGCCTACTGGGGCGGTACGAAGAGACCCAGTACTTC. This codes for CASSLLGRYEETQYF.